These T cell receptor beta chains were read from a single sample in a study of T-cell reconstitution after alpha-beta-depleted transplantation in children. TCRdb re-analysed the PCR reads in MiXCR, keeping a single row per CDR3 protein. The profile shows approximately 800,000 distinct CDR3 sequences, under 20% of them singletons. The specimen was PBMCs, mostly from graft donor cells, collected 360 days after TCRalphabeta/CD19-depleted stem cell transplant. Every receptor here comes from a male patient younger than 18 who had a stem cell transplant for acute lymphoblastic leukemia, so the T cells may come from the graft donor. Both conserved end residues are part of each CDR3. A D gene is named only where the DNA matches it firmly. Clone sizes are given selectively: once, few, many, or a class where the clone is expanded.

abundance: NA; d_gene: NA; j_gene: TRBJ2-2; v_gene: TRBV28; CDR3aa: CASSPHLRELFF; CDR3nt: TGTGCCAGCAGTCCCCACCTACGGGAGCTGTTTTTT
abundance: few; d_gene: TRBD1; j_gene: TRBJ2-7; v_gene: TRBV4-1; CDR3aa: CASSGKGQGVYEQYF; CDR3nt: TGCGCCAGCAGCGGTAAAGGACAGGGGGTATACGAGCAGTACTTC
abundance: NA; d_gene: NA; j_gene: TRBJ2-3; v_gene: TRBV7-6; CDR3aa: CASTLSGGLQTDTQYF; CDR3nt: TGTGCCAGCACTTTAAGTGGGGGACTTCAGACAGATACGCAGTATTTT
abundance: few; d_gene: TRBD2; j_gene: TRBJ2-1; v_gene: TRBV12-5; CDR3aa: CASGLFTSGSLKAEQFF; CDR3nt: TGTGCTAGTGGTTTGTTTACTAGCGGGAGCCTTAAGGCTGAGCAGTTCTTC
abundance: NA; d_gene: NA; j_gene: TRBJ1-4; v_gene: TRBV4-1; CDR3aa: CASSQAPAGSAGEKLFF; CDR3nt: TGCGCCAGCAGCCAAGCACCCGCAGGCTCCGCGGGTGAAAAACTGTTTTTT
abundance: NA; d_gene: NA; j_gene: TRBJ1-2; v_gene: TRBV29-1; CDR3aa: CSVDNGYTF; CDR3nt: TGCAGCGTTGATAATGGCTACACCTTC
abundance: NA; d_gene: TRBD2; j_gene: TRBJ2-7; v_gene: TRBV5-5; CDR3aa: CASRGGGGLTYEQYF; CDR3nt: TGTGCCAGCAGGGGGGGGGGTGGTCTTACCTACGAGCAGTACTTC
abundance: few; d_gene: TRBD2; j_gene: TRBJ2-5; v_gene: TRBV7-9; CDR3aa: CASSSSGRRQETQYF; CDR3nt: TGTGCCAGCAGCTCTAGCGGGAGAAGGCAAGAGACCCAGTACTTC
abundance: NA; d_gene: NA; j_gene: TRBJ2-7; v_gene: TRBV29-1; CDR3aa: CSAQTLLSYEQYF; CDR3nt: TGCAGCGCCCAGACCCTTCTCTCCTACGAGCAGTACTTC
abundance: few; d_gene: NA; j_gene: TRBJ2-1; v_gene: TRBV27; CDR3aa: CASTYRVPTIPDNEQFF; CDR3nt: TGTGCCAGCACTTACCGGGTCCCAACTATCCCGGACAATGAGCAGTTCTTC
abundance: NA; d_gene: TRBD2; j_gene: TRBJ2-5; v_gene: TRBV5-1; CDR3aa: CASSRTSPQETQYF; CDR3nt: TGCGCCAGCAGCCGGACTAGCCCACAAGAGACCCAGTACTTC
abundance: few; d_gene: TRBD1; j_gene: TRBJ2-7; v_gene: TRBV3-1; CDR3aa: CASSHESTGVSYEQYF; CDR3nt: TGTGCCAGCAGCCACGAATCGACAGGGGTCAGCTACGAGCAGTACTTC
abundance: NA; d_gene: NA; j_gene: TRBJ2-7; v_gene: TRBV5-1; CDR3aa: CASSLGGSHPSEQYF; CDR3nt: TGCGCCAGCAGCTTGGGAGGGAGTCACCCCTCCGAGCAGTACTTC